The T cell receptor beta chain under discussion was sequenced for a study of blood T cell repertoires in COVID-19. Using immunoSEQ multiplex PCR, the repertoire was profiled, and TCRdb retains in-frame clones only, with some absent. The sample records 150,000 to 200,000 clones, about 86% being singletons. CDR1 and CDR2 from the germline V gene are MNHEY and SMNVEV (reference sequence). The CDR3 runs 17 residues. V was cut by 2 bases and J by 3 bases, with 17 bases left in between. J is TRBJ2-1 and V is TRBV27, with D perhaps TRBD2 (5 bases). The receptor comes from a man aged 55-75 years with acute or convalescent COVID-19. Material for sequencing was peripheral blood. The CDR3 sequence is CASSLRDREGFYNEQFF. DNA for the CDR3: TGTGCCAGCAGTTTACGGGATCGGGAAGGGTTCTACAATGAGCAGTTCTTC.